Many counts were recorded for the clone carrying this T cell receptor (beta chain). Amplification targeted TCR beta CDR3 regions from RNA transcripts. The HTBI primer set was used in a first-round RT-PCR of the TCR CDR3. TCRdb reanalysed the multiplex PCR reads using MiXCR and keeps one entry per CDR3 protein. This sample carries under 250,000 distinct CDR3 sequences, roughly 22% of them seen once, and the ten largest clones take roughly 35%. The data were taken from a study of T cells in Graves' hyperthyroidism and ophthalmopathy. The CDR3 has 14 amino acids. The V gene lost 5 bases and the J gene lost 0 bases, with 7 bases spanning the gap. Germline V gene lookup returns CDR1 LNHDA and CDR2 SQIVND (reference sequence).

Input material: blood. This sequence joins TRBV19 and TRBJ2-2; a weak D match, TRBD1 (6 bases). The origin of this receptor is a woman aged 40 to 50 with Graves' ophthalmopathy. The CDR3 spells CASSRTANTGELFF. The CDR3 nucleotides are TGTGCCAGTAGTCGGACAGCGAACACCGGGGAGCTGTTTTTT. The whole variable domain, filled in from reference TRBV19 and TRBJ2-2, reads DGGITQSPKYLFRKEGQNVTLSCEQNLNHDAMYWYRQDPGQGLRLIYYSQIVNDFQKGDIAEGYSVSREKKESFPLTVTSAQKNPTAFYLCASSRTANTGELFFGEGSRLTVL.